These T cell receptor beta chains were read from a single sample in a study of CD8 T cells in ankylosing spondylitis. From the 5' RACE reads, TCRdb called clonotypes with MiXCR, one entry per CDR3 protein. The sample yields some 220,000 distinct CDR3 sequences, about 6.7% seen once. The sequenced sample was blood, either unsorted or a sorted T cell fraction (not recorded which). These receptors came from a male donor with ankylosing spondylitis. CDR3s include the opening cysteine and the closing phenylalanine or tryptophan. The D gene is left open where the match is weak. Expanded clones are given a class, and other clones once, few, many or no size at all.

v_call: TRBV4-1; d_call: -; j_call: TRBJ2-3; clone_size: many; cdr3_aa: CASSQDRLPSTDTQYF; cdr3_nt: TGCGCCAGCAGCCAAGATAGGCTGCCTAGCACAGATACGCAGTATTTT
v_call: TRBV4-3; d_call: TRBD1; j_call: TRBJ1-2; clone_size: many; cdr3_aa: CASSQEIGTAYGYTF; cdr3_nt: TGCGCCAGCAGCCAAGAAATTGGGACAGCCTATGGCTACACCTTC
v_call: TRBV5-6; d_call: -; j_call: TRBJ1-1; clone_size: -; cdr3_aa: CASSPYWDTEAFF; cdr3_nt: TGTGCCAGCAGCCCGTATTGGGACACTGAAGCTTTCTTT
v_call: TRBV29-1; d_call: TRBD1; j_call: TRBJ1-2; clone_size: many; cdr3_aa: CSVEVPGQEGYTF; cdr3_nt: TGCAGCGTTGAAGTCCCGGGACAGGAAGGCTACACCTTC
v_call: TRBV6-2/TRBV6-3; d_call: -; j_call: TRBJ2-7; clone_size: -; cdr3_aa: CASSYSGPTYEQYF; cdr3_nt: TGTGCCAGCAGTTACTCAGGGCCAACCTACGAGCAGTACTTC
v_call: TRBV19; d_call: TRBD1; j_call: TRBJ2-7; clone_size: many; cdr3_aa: CASSFRPTGGDEQYF; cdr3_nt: TGTGCCAGTAGCTTCCGCCCGACAGGGGGTGACGAGCAGTACTTC
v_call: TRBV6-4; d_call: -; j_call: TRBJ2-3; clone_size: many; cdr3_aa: CASSRSGQYF; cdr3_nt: TGTGCCAGCAGTAGATCCGGGCAGTATTTT
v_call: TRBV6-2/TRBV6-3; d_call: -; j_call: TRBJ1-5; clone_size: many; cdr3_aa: CASSPDRTPYQPQHF; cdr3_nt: TGTGCCAGCAGTCCGGACAGAACCCCCTATCAGCCCCAGCATTTT
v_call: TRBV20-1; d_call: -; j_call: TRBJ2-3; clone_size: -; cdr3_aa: CSARLTRSDTQYF; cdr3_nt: TGCAGTGCTAGACTGACTCGGTCAGATACGCAGTATTTT
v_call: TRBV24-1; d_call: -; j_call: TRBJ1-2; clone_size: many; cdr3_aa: CATSGVSNYGYTF; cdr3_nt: TGTGCCACCAGTGGCGTTTCCAACTATGGCTACACCTTC
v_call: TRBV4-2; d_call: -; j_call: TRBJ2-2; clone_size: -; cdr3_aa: CASSQDDSLRIGGELFF; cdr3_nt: TGTGCCAGCAGCCAAGATGATTCCCTTAGGATCGGCGGGGAGCTGTTTTTT
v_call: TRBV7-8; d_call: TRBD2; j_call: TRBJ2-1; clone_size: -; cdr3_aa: CASSLVLAGGPSGYNEQFF; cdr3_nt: TGTGCCAGCAGCTTAGTATTAGCGGGAGGGCCTTCGGGATACAATGAGCAGTTCTTC
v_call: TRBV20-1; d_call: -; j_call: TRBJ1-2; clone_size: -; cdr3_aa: CCARDGDTPRAPDYTF; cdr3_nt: TGCTGTGCTAGGGACGGGGACACCCCTCGGGCCCCTGACTACACCTTC
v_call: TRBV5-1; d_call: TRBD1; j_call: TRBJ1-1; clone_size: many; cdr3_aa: CASSFDRGRAFF; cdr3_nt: TGCGCCAGCAGCTTCGACAGGGGGCGAGCTTTCTTT
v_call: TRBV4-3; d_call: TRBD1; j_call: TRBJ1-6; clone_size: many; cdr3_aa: CASSLRQGRTASPLHF; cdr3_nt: TGCGCCAGCAGCCTCCGACAGGGAAGGACGGCTTCACCCCTCCACTTT
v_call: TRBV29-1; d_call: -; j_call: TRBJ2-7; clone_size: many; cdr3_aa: CSVADSGPLEQYF; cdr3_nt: TGCAGCGTTGCGGACAGCGGCCCATTAGAGCAGTACTTC
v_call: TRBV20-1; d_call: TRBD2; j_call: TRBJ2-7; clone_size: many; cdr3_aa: CSARVVAGSYEQYF; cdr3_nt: TGCAGTGCTAGAGTAGTAGCGGGCTCCTACGAGCAGTACTTC
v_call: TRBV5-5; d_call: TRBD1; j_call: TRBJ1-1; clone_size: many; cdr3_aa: CASGLQGENTEAFF; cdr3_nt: TGTGCCAGCGGACTACAGGGGGAAAACACTGAAGCTTTCTTT
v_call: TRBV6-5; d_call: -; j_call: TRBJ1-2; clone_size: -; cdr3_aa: CASSYSAGVNGGYTF; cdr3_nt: TGTGCCAGCAGTTACTCCGCAGGGGTGAATGGGGGCTACACCTTC
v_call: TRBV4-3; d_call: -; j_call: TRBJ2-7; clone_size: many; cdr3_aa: CASSQAGADYEQYF; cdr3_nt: TGCGCCAGCAGCCAAGCGGGGGCCGATTACGAGCAGTACTTC
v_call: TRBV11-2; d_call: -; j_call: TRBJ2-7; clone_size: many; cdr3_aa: CASSLPGRSYEQYF; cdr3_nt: TGTGCCAGCAGCTTACCTGGCAGGTCCTACGAGCAGTACTTC
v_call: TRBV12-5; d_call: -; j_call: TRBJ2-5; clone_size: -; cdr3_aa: CASGLYGWETQYF; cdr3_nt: TGTGCTAGTGGTTTGTACGGTTGGGAGACCCAGTACTTC
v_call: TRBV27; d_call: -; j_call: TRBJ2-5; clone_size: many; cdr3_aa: CASSLSATWSGEETQYF; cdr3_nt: TGTGCCAGCAGTTTATCCGCGACTTGGTCCGGGGAAGAGACCCAGTACTTC
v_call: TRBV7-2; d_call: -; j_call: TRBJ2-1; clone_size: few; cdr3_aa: CASSPLGPYNEQFF; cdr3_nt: TGTGCCAGCAGCCCCTTGGGTCCGTACAATGAGCAGTTCTTC
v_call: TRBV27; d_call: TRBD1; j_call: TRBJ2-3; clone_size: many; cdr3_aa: CASSPYPGTGDPDTQYF; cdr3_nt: TGTGCCAGCAGTCCCTACCCCGGGACAGGGGATCCAGATACGCAGTATTTT
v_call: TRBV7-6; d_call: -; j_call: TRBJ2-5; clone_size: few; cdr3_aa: CASSPNLKEETQYF; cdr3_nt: TGTGCCAGCAGCCCTAATCTAAAAGAAGAGACCCAGTACTTC
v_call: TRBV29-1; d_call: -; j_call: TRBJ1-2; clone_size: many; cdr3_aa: CSASTGTTANYGYTF; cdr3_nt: TGCAGCGCTTCGACAGGAACAACCGCTAACTATGGCTACACCTTC
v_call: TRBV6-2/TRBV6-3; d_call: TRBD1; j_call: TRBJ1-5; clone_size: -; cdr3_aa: CASSRPTTGGNQPQHF; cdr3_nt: TGTGCCAGCAGCCGACCTACGACAGGGGGCAATCAGCCCCAGCATTTT
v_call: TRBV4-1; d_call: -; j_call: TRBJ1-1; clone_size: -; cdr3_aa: CASSRELGDTEAFF; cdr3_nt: TGCGCCAGCAGCCGGGAGCTAGGGGACACTGAAGCTTTCTTT
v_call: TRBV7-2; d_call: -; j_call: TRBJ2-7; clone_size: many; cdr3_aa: CASSLLPLPASYEQYF; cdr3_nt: TGTGCCAGCAGCTTATTACCATTGCCGGCGAGCTACGAGCAGTACTTC
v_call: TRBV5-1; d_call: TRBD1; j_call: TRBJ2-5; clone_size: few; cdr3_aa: CASSLWQGARETQYF; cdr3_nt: TGCGCCAGCAGCTTGTGGCAGGGGGCTCGGGAGACCCAGTACTTC
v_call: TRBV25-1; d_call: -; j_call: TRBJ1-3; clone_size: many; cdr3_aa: CASSGTGSGNTIYF; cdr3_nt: TGTGCCAGCAGTGGTACAGGCTCTGGAAACACCATATATTTT
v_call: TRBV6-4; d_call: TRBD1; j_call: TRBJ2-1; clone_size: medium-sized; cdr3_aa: CASSDGTGEYNEQFF; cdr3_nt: TGTGCCAGCAGTGACGGGACAGGAGAGTACAATGAGCAGTTCTTC
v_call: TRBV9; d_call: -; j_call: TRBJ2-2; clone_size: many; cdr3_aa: CASSVSRSHTGELFF; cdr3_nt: TGTGCCAGCAGCGTTTCCAGATCCCACACCGGGGAGCTGTTTTTT
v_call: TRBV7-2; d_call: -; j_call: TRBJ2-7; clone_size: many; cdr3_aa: CASSLTAGYTYEQYF; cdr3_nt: TGTGCCAGCAGCTTAACGGCAGGGTATACCTACGAGCAGTACTTC
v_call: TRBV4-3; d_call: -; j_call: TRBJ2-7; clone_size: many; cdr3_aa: CASSQDRAGRTHEQYF; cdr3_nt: TGCGCCAGCAGCCAAGATCGGGCAGGGAGGACCCACGAGCAGTACTTC
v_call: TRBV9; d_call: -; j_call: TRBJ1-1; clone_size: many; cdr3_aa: CASSVGGDTEAFF; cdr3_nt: TGTGCCAGCAGCGTAGGAGGGGACACTGAAGCTTTCTTT
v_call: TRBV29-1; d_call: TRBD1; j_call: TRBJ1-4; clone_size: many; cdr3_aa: CSAWTGTNEKLFF; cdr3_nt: TGCAGCGCCTGGACAGGAACTAATGAAAAACTGTTTTTT
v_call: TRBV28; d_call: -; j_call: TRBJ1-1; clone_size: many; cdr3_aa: CASSPNTEAFF; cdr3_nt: TGTGCCAGCAGCCCGAACACTGAAGCTTTCTTT
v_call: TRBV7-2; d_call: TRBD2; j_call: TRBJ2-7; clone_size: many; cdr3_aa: CASSPWTSGNYEQYF; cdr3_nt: TGTGCCAGCAGCCCATGGACTAGCGGGAACTACGAGCAGTACTTC
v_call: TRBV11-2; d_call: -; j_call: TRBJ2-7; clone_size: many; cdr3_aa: CASSGTGPEDYEQYF; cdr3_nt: TGTGCCAGCAGCGGTACAGGACCGGAAGACTACGAGCAGTACTTC
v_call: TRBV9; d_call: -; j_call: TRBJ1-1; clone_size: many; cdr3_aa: CASSVGAPTTDTEAFF; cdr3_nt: TGTGCCAGCAGCGTAGGAGCCCCAACAACGGACACTGAAGCTTTCTTT
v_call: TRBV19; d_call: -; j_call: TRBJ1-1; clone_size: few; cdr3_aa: CASSIDHKTDNTEAFF; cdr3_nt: TGTGCCAGTAGTATAGATCATAAGACGGATAACACTGAAGCTTTCTTT
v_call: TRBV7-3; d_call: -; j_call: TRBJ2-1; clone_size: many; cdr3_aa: CASSSGPMGGYNEQFF; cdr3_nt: TGTGCCAGCAGCTCAGGACCCATGGGGGGCTACAATGAGCAGTTCTTC
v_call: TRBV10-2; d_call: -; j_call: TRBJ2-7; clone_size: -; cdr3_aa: CASRVDRWEQYF; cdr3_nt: TGCGCCAGCAGAGTTGACCGATGGGAGCAGTACTTC
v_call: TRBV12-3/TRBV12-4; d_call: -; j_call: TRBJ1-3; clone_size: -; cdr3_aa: CAIPSGNTIYF; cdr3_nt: TGTGCCATCCCGTCTGGAAACACCATATATTTT
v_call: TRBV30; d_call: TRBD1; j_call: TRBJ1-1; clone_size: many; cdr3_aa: CAGWTGSGTEAFF; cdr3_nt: TGTGCTGGGTGGACAGGGAGCGGCACTGAAGCTTTCTTT